This is a list of T cell receptor beta chains from one sample in a study of OX40 agonist ivuxolimab in advanced cancers. Sequencing used immunoSEQ multiplex PCR; TCRdb keeps in-frame clones, though not all of them. The sample consists of under 85,000 clones, 80% to 90% of them appearing once. The sequences come from CD4+ or CD8+ T cells sorted from blood, collected in a trial of the OX40 agonist ivuxolimab. The receptors were sampled from an adult with an advanced solid tumor such as melanoma, head and neck, liver or kidney cancer. Both conserved end residues are part of each CDR3. D genes are given only for firm matches. Clone size appears in some rows only: once, few, many, or a class for an expanded clone.

>TRBV4-3|-|TRBJ1-2|-
TGCGCCAGCAGCAATACCTTTACGAGTCTCGACTATGGCTACACCTTC
CASSNTFTSLDYGYTF
>TRBV5-1|-|TRBJ2-7|-
TGCGCCAGCAGCTTGGGAGTGGGGGGTGAGCAGTACTTC
CASSLGVGGEQYF
>TRBV9|-|TRBJ1-3|-
TGTGCCAGCAGCGTAGATTCGGGGAAGTTACTATCTGGAAACACCATATATTTT
CASSVDSGKLLSGNTIYF
>TRBV7-9|TRBD1|TRBJ1-2|-
TGTGCCAGCAGCCAGACAGGGGGTGGCTACACCTTC
CASSQTGGGYTF
>TRBV5-4|TRBD2|TRBJ2-3|-
TGTGCCAGCAGCTTGGTCGGTAGGAGCGGGAATACGCAGTATTTT
CASSLVGRSGNTQYF
>TRBV18|-|TRBJ1-4|-
TGTGCCAGCTCACCCGGGACAAATGAAAAACTGTTTTTT
CASSPGTNEKLFF
>TRBV19|TRBD2|TRBJ2-5|-
TGTGCCAGTAGCATGGGCGGGAGCTTAGGAGAGACCCAGTACTTC
CASSMGGSLGETQYF
>TRBV28|TRBD1|TRBJ1-1|-
TGTGCCAGCACCGAGGAAGGACAGGGTCGAGAAGCTTTCTTT
CASTEEGQGREAFF
>TRBV9|TRBD1|TRBJ1-1|few
TGTGCCAGCAGAGGTATAACAGGGGACACTGAAGCTTTCTTT
CASRGITGDTEAFF
>TRBV2|-|TRBJ1-5|-
TGTGCCAGCACTCGGGGACTCGCTAGCAATCAGCCCCAGCATTTT
CASTRGLASNQPQHF